The 17 T cell receptor beta chains reported below all come from one sample, sequenced in a study of memory B cells and T cells in multiple sclerosis (dated by TCRdb to between 2017 and 2018). What these receptors recognize is not known. After stimulus-free culture of CFSE-labeled PBMCs, the autoproliferating (CFSEdim) and non-proliferating (CFSEhi) T cell fractions were sequenced separately. In total, more than 4x10^7 CFSE-labeled PBMCs were cultured without stimulus for six to eight days, after which replicate wells were pooled. Library method: the immunoSEQ multiplex PCR assay. What TCRdb holds here is the immuneACCESS table cut down to in-frame rearrangements. Part of the clones is not present; checked against another copy, under half of the missing clones reflect an unresolved V gene, and the others are unexplained. This sample gives 30,000 to 40,000 clones in total; more than 75% of them show up just once. 2.7% of the sample comes from the top ten.

The sequencing sample was made of PBMCs from blood kept in culture. All receptors derive from a human donor with multiple sclerosis.

The chain is built from TRBV9 and TRBJ2-2; 9 bases map to TRBD2. This CDR3 has 20 amino acids. In germline, CDR1 is SGDLS, CDR2 YYNGEE. Trimming at V came to 2 bases and at J to 2 bases, leaving 16 bases not matched to a gene. This CDR3 reads CASSVLSSPGSGGNTGELFF. The CDR3 nucleotides read TGTGCCAGCAGCGTTCTCAGTAGTCCTGGTAGCGGGGGCAACACCGGGGAGCTGTTTTTT.

V is TRBV21-1 and J is TRBJ2-7; the table's D gene call, TRBD1, was not cross checked with the DNA. TRBV21-1 is given as a pseudogene. The CDR3 is 16 residues long. CDR3: CASSKAPGQGEDEQYF. The DNA for the CDR3 is TGTGCCAGCAGCAAAGCTCCGGGACAGGGGGAAGACGAGCAGTACTTC.

The chain has TRBV2 and TRBJ1-5; perhaps TRBD1 as D (6 bases). Per germline, CDR1 SNHLY and CDR2 FYNNEI. Trimming removed 5 bases from V and 2 bases from J, with 13 bases in between. The CDR3 is 15 residues long. DNA of the CDR3: TGTGCCAGCAGTACAACAGGGACTGGCAATCAGCCCCAGCATTTT. This gives the protein CASSTTGTGNQPQHF. Full variable domain (missing parts from reference TRBV2 and TRBJ1-5): EPEVTQTPSHQVTQMGQEVILRCVPISNHLYFYWYRQILGQKVEFLVSFYNNEISEKSEIFDDQFSVERPDGSNFTLKIRSTKLEDSAMYFCASSTTGTGNQPQHFGDGTRLSIL.

This clone was observed once. This chain connects TRBV11-3 to TRBJ2-1; no clear D. Germline V lookup: CDR1 SGHNT, CDR2 YENEEA. V dropped 3 bases and J dropped 9 bases, with 9 bases sitting between them. This CDR3 is 12 amino acids long. The CDR3 DNA reads as TGTGCCAGCAGCTTGGGTCACGGTGAGCAGTTCTTC. Amino acid sequence: CASSLGHGEQFF. The full variable domain, its missing parts supplied by reference TRBV11-3 and TRBJ2-1, is EAGVVQSPRYKIIEKKQPVAFWCNPISGHNTLYWYLQNLGQGPELLIRYENEEAVDDSQLPKDRFSAERLKGVDSTLKIQPAELGDSAVYLCASSLGHGEQFFGPGTRLTVL.

The J gene is TRBJ2-1, the V gene TRBV25-1; the match to TRBD2 covers 7 bases. Trimming cost V 9 bases and J 7 bases; bases outside gene matches: 12. This CDR3 has 14 residues. Germline CDR1 MGHDK, CDR2 SYGVNS. This chain's CDR3 is CASVGAGNRNEQFF. CDR3 coding DNA: TGTGCCAGTGTTGGAGCGGGGAATAGGAATGAGCAGTTCTTC.

The chain joins TRBV18 to TRBJ2-2, with D unresolved. V was cut by 3 bases and J by 13 bases, with 18 bases left in between. Germline CDR1 KGHSH, CDR2 LQKENI. This CDR3 region has 14 residues. CDR3 loop: CASSPPGVLRGLFF. In nucleotides, the CDR3 is TGTGCCAGCTCACCGCCTGGGGTTTTGCGAGGGCTGTTTTTT.

The chain recombines TRBV19 with TRBJ1-5; D unclear. Trimming pared 2 bases from V and 4 bases from J, leaving 18 bases between. The CDR3 loop spans 17 amino acids. Per germline, CDR1 LNHDA and CDR2 SQIVND (reference sequence). CDR3 DNA sequence: TGTGCCAGTAGTATATCAAGGTGGAACAGTTTAAATCAGCCCCAGCATTTT. It translates to CASSISRWNSLNQPQHF.

This chain uses TRBV5-1 with TRBJ2-2; no firm D call. Germline CDR1 is SGHRS and CDR2 is YFSETQ. V was trimmed by 1 base and J by 5 bases, leaving 9 bases between them. There are 14 residues in the CDR3. The CDR3 region has the DNA TGCGCCAGCAGCTTGTCGTTAGGGACCGGGGAGCTGTTTTTT. Its protein is CASSLSLGTGELFF.

This clone turned up a few times. The V call is TRBV7-2, the J call TRBJ1-3; D is ambiguous. The germline gives CDR1 SGHTA, CDR2 FQGNSA. This CDR3 region has 15 residues. The V gene lost 1 base and the J gene lost 0 bases, with 7 bases spanning the gap. DNA for the CDR3: TGTGCCAGCAGCTTAGAACACCTCTCTGGAAACACCATATATTTT. It codes for CASSLEHLSGNTIYF.

The chain recombines TRBV28 with TRBJ2-7; 7 bases line up with TRBD1. This CDR3 has 14 amino acids. Per the germline V gene, CDR1 is MDHEN and CDR2 is SYDVKM. V shed 6 bases, J shed 3 bases, and the junction held 8 bases outside the gene matches. DNA of the CDR3: TGTGCCAGCAGATCTCCGGGACAGCTCTACGAGCAGTACTTC. Amino acid sequence: CASRSPGQLYEQYF.

This chain uses TRBV7-3 with TRBJ2-7; no firm D call. Trimming shortened V by 5 bases and J by 4 bases, and 12 bases separated the two germline ends. Per the germline V gene, CDR1 is SGHTA and CDR2 is FQGTGA. The CDR3 spans 13 residues. CDR3 coding DNA: TGTGCCAGCAGCCCTGGGGTTGGGTACGAGCAGTACTTC. Translation gives CASSPGVGYEQYF.

This clone was recorded once. The V call is TRBV9, the J call TRBJ1-3; tentative D call: TRBD1 (6 bases). CDR3 size: 15 residues. The germline V and J ends were trimmed by 0 bases and 1 base, with 8 bases remaining between them. Germline-derived CDR1 and CDR2 are SGDLS and YYNGEE. The CDR3 loop is CASSVDQGSGNTIYF. The CDR3 DNA is TGTGCCAGCAGCGTAGATCAGGGGTCTGGAAACACCATATATTTT.

This sequence joins TRBV7-8 and TRBJ2-1; TRBD1 matches at 7 bases. The CDR3 has 15 amino acids. Germline trimming cut 2 bases from V and 6 bases from J; bases unmatched to any gene: 7. Germline assignment: CDR1 SGHVS and CDR2 FQNEAQ. The DNA for the CDR3 is TGTGCCAGCAGCTTATCTCGGACAGGTTCCAATGAGCAGTTCTTC. Translated: CASSLSRTGSNEQFF.

The V and J genes are TRBV4-1 and TRBJ2-1; 7 bases match TRBD2. In germline, CDR1 is MGHRA, CDR2 YSYEKL. The CDR3 is 17 amino acids. The V gene end was trimmed by 3 bases and the J gene end by 3 bases; junction bases not matched to a gene: 11. DNA for the CDR3: TGCGCCAGCAGCCAGGCGGAGACTAGCCGCCTCTACAATGAGCAGTTCTTC. Translating it yields CASSQAETSRLYNEQFF.

The rearrangement links TRBV2 to TRBJ2-4, with a possible D match to TRBD2 (5 bases). Germline assignment: CDR1 SNHLY and CDR2 FYNNEI. V was cut by 3 bases and J by 8 bases, with 14 bases left in between. CDR3 length: 14 residues. The CDR3 region has the DNA TGTGCCAGCAGTGACGGGGTAAGGGTCGACATTCAGTACTTC. It specifies CASSDGVRVDIQYF.

V gene TRBV2 combines with J gene TRBJ2-4; 9 positions match TRBD1. CDR3 length: 18 amino acids. Germline V gene lookup returns CDR1 SNHLY and CDR2 FYNNEI. J was trimmed by 0 bases and V by 1 base; bases with no gene match: 7. CDR3 in DNA: TGTGCCAGCAGTGAAGGGGGGACAGGGTTACTAGCCAAAAACATTCAGTACTTC. Amino acid sequence: CASSEGGTGLLAKNIQYF.

The chain joins TRBV7-3 to TRBJ1-4, with TRBD1 matching 8 bases. The V segment lost 5 bases and the J segment 3 bases; nucleotides outside the gene matches: 5. This CDR3 has 15 residues. Looked up from germline, CDR1 is SGHTA and CDR2 is FQGTGA. DNA of the CDR3: TGTGCCAGCAGCCCCGGACAGGGCTCTAATGAAAAACTGTTTTTT. The encoded protein is CASSPGQGSNEKLFF.